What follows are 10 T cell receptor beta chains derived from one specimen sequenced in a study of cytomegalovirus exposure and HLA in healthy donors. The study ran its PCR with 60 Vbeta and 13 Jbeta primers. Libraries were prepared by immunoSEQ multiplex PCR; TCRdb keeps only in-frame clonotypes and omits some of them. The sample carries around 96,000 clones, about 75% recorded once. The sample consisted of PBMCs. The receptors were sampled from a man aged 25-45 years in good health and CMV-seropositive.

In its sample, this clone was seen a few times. The CDR3 is CASSIGGSYGYTF. The CDR3 DNA is TGTGCCAGTAGTATCGGAGGGAGCTATGGCTACACCTTC. The chain carries TRBV19 and TRBJ1-2; D ambiguous. V was trimmed by 3 bases and J by 4 bases, leaving 9 bases between them. The CDR3 has 13 amino acids. Germline CDR1 is LNHDA and CDR2 is SQIVND (reference sequence).

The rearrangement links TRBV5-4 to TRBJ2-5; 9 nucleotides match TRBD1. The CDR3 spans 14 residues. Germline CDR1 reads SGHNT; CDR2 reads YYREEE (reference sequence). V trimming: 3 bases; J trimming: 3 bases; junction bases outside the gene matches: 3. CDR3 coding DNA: TGTGCCAGCAGCTCAAGGACAGGGGAAGAGACCCAGTACTTC. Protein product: CASSSRTGEETQYF.

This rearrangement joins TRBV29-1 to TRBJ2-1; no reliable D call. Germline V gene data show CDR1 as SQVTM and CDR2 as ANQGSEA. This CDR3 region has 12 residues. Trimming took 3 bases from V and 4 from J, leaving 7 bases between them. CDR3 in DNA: TGCAGCGTTGAGTTTATTTACAATGAGCAGTTCTTC. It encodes CSVEFIYNEQFF.

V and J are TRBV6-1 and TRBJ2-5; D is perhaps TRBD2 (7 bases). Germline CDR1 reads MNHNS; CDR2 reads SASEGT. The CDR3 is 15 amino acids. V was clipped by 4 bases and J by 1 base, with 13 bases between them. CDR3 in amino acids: CASSGGGVIQETQYF. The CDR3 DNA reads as TGTGCCAGCAGTGGAGGGGGGGTGATCCAAGAGACCCAGTACTTC.

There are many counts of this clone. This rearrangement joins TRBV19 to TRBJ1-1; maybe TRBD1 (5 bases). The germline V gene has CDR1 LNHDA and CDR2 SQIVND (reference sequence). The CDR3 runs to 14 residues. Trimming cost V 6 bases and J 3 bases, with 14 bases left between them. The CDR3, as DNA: TGTGCCAGTAGGGCGGGGGTCGAGTACACTGAAGCTTTCTTT. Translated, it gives CASRAGVEYTEAFF.

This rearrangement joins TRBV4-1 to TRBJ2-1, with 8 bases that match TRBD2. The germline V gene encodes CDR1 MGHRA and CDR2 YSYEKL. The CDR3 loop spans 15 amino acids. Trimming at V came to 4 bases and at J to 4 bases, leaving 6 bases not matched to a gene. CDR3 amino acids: CASSLIAGIYNEQFF. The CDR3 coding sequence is TGCGCCAGCAGCCTCATAGCGGGGATTTACAATGAGCAGTTCTTC.

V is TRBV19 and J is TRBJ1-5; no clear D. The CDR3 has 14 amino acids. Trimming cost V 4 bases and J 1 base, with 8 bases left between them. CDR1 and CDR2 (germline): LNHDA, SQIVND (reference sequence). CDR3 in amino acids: CASSTRPSNQPQHF. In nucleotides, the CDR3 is TGTGCCAGTAGTACCCGTCCCAGCAATCAGCCCCAGCATTTT.

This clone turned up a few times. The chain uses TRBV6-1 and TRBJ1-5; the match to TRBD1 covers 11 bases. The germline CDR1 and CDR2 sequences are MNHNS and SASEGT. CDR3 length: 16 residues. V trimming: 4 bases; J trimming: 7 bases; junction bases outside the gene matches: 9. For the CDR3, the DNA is TGTGCCAGCAGTGTGCAGGACAGGGGGCGAGGACAGCCCCAGCATTTT. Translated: CASSVQDRGRGQPQHF.

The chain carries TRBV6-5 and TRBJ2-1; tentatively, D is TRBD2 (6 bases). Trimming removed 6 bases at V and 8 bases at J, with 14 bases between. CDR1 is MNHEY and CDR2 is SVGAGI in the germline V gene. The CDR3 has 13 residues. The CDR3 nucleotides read TGTGCCAGCAGACGGACTATTTTGGATGAGCAGTTCTTC. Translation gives CASRRTILDEQFF.

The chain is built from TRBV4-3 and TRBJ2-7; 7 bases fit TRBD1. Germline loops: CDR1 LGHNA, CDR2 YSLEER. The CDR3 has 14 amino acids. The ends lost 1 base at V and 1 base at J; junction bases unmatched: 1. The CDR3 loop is CASSQGQGSYEQYF. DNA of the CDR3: TGCGCCAGCAGCCAAGGACAGGGATCCTACGAGCAGTACTTC.